This T cell receptor beta chain was sequenced for a study of vaccination and CD4 T cells after COVID-19. Overall study context: Following dose two, a median 72 days (range 14 to 241) passed before post-vaccine samples were taken. Researchers took samples from three convalescent patients on day 14 and on days 161 to 241 after vaccination.

Germline V lookup: CDR1 ENHRY, CDR2 SYGVKD. This CDR3 spans 14 amino acids. V was pared by 3 bases and J by 0 bases, with 3 bases between. TCRdb ran MiXCR on the PCR reads and lists one entry per CDR3 protein. The data hold about 28,000 distinct CDR3 sequences, with roughly 50% observed a single time. Remarks on this clonotype: Its antigen is currently unknown.

General study findings and limits: The study found that a median about 88% of reactive clones in convalescent patients appeared only post-vaccination.

Time point in this sample: late sampling 161 to 241 days after vaccination in a few convalescent patients. The input for sequencing was CD4+ T cells from blood, taken about 7 months after SARS-CoV-2 vaccination. The J gene is TRBJ1-6, the V gene TRBV10-3, with D uncertain. The TCR originated in a human donor who had recovered from COVID-19. CDR3 in DNA: TGTGCCATCAGTGACAACTCCTATAATTCACCCCTCCACTTT. Its translation is CAISDNSYNSPLHF.